This TCR beta chain was sequenced for a study of blood T cells in healthy people across ages. Primed by a sample-barcoded 5' primer and a J-beta primer mix, a second PCR proceeded for 7 to 11 cycles. The template-switch adaptor was a 5' adaptor with 12 random nucleotides. It tagged each cDNA molecule. TCRdb fed the 5' RACE reads into MiXCR, producing one record per CDR3 protein. The sample contains some 700,000 distinct CDR3 sequences, approximately 39% of which appear only once. Losses at the gene ends were 1 base for V and 0 bases for J; bases not matched to a gene: 4. CDR1 SGHTA and CDR2 FQGNSA come from the germline V gene. The CDR3 length is 16 residues. Drawing of peripheral blood yielded 8.5 to 10 milliliters from each donor. Comment on this clonotype: Its antigen is not identified.

Study-level findings and limits: There were more naive CD4+ cells and higher diversity in long-lived donors than in aged donors.

Sequencing was carried out using blood. The source of this sequence is a woman in her sixties or seventies in good health. The genes are TRBV7-2 and TRBJ2-3; 7 nucleotides align to TRBD1. The CDR3 nucleotides are TGTGCCAGCAGCTTAGTAGGGACAGCTAGCACAGATACGCAGTATTTT. Translation gives CASSLVGTASTDTQYF.